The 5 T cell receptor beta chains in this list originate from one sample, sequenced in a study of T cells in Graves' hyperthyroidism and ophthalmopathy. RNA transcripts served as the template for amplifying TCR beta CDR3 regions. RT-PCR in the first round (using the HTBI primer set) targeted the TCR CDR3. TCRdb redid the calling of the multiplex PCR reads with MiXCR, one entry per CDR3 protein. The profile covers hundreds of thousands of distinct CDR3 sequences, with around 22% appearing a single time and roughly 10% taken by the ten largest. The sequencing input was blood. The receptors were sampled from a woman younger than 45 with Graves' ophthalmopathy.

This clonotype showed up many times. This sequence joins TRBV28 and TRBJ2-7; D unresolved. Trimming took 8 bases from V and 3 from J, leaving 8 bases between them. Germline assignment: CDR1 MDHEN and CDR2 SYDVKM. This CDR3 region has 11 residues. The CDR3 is CASSTLYEQYF. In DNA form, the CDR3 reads TGTGCCAGCTCCACACTCTACGAGCAGTACTTC.

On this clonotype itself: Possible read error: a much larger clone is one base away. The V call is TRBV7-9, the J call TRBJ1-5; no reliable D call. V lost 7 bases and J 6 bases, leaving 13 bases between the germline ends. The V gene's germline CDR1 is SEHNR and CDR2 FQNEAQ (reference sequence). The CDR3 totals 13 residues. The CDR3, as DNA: TGTGCCAGCATCGAGGAGACTGGTCAGCCCCAGCATTTT. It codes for CASIEETGQPQHF.

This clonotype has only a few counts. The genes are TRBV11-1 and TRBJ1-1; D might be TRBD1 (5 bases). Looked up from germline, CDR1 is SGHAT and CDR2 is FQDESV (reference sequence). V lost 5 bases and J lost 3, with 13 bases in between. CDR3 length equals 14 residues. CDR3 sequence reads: CASSGDWGDTEAFF. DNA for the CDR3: TGTGCCAGCAGCGGGGATTGGGGGGACACTGAAGCTTTCTTT.

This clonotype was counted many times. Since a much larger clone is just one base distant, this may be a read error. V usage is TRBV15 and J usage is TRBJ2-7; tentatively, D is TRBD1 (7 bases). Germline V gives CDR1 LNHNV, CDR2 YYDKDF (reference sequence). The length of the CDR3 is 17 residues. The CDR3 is CAISRGGPGQTSYEQYF. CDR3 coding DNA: TGTGCCATCAGCAGAGGAGGGCCGGGACAGACTTCCTACGAGCAGTACTTC.

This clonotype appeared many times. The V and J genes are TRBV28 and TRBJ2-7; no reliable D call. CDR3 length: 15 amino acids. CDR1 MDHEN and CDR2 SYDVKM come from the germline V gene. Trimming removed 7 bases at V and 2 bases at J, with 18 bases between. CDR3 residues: CASTHRSMGTYEQYF. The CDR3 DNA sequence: TGTGCCAGCACCCACAGATCCATGGGGACCTACGAGCAGTACTTC. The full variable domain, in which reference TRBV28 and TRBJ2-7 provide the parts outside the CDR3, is DVKVTQSSRYLVKRTGEKVFLECVQDMDHENMFWYRQDPGLGLRLIYFSYDVKMKEKGDIPEGYSVSREKKERFSLILESASTNQTSMYLCASTHRSMGTYEQYFGPGTRLTVT.